This TCR beta chain was identified in a study of T cell responses to AZD1222 COVID-19 vaccine. This clone was found a few times. Its antigen is unknown. Profiled with immunoSEQ multiplex PCR; TCRdb holds only in-frame clones, not every one. Seen here are 120,000 or so clones, less than 95% observed once, and the top ten hold 7.2%. Study-wide results and limits: Repertoire sampling was restricted to post-peak T cell response timepoints. Most donors were white British and more were female, and clonal diversity was possibly underestimated. Among spike-specific TCRs, nearly half reportedly target unmutated variant regions.

Trimming cost V 4 bases and J 1 base, with 17 bases left between them. CDR3 length: 16 residues. Germline V gives CDR1 SGHNT, CDR2 YYREEE (reference sequence). The receptor was isolated from an adult in good health. The V gene is TRBV5-4, the J gene TRBJ2-5, with a tentative D call TRBD2 (7 bases). Sequenced material: peripheral blood, taken on day 0 of AZD1222 vaccination. The CDR3 coding sequence is TGTGCCAGCAGCAGGGGGGGCGTGGGGGCCCAAGAGACCCAGTACTTC. This translates into CASSRGGVGAQETQYF.